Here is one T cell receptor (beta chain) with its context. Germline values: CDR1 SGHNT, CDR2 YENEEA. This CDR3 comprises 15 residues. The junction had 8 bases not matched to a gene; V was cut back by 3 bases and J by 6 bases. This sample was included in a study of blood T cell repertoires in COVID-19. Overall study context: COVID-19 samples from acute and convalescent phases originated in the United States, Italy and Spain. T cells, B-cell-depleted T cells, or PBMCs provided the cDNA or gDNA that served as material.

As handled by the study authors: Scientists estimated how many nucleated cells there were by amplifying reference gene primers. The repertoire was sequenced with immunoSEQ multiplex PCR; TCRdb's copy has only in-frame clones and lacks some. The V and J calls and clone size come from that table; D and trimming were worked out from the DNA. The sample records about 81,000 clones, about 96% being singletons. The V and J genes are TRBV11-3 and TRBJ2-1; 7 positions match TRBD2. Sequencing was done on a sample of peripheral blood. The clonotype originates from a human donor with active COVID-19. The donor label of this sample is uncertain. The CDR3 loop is CASSFPGLGSNEQFF. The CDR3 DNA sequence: TGTGCCAGCAGCTTCCCTGGACTAGGGAGCAATGAGCAGTTCTTC.